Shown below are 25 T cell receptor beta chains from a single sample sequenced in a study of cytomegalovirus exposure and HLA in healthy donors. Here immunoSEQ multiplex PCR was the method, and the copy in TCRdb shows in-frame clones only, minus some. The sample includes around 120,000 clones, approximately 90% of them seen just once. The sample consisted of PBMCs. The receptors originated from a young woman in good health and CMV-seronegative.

The DNA of the CDR3 is TGTGCCAGCAGTTTATCGGGTTACAATCAGCCCCAGCATTTT. This sequence encodes CASSLSGYNQPQHF. V and J are TRBV28 and TRBJ1-5; D is ambiguous. The V and J ends lost 1 base and 3 bases respectively, with 7 bases between them. CDR3 length equals 14 residues. CDR1 is MDHEN and CDR2 is SYDVKM in the germline V gene.

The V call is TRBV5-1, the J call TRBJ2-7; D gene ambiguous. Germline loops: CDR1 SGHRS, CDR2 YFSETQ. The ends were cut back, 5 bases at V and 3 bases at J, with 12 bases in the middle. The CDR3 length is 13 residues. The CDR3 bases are TGCGCCAGCAGTGGAGCCACGGTCTACGAGCAGTACTTC. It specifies CASSGATVYEQYF.

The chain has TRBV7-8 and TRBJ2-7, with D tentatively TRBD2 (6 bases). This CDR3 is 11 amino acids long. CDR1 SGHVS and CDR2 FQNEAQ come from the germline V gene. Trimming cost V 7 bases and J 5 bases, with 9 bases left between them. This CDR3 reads CASTAGNEQYF. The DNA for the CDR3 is TGTGCCAGCACTGCGGGGAACGAGCAGTACTTC.

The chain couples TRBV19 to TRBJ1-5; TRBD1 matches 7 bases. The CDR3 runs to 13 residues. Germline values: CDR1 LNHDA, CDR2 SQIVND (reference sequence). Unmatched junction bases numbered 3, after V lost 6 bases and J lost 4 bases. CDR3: CASSSTGNQPQHF. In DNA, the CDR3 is TGTGCCAGTAGCTCGACAGGGAATCAGCCCCAGCATTTT.

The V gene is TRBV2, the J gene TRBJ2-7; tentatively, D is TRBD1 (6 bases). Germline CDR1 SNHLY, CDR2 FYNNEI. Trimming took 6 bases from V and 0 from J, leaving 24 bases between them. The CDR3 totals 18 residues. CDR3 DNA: TGTGCCAGCAGAGACCAAAATCACCGGGACAAGAGCTCCTACGAGCAGTACTTC. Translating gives CASRDQNHRDKSSYEQYF.

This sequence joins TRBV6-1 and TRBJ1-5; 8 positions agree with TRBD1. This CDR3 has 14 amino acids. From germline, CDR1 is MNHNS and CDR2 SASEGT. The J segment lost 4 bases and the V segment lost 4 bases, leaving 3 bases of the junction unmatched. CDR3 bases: TGTGCCAGCAGTGTAACAGGGGGAAATCAGCCCCAGCATTTT. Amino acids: CASSVTGGNQPQHF.

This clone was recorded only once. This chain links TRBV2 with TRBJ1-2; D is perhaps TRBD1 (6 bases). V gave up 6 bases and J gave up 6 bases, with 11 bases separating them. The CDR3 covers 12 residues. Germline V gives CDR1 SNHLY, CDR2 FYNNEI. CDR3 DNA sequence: TGTGCCAGCAGCGCACAGGGCAATGGCTACACCTTC. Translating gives CASSAQGNGYTF.

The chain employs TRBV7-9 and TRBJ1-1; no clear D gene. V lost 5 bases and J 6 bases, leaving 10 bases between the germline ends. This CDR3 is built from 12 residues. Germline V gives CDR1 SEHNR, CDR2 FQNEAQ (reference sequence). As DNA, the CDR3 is TGTGCCAGCAGCAGAGGGAGGCCTGAAGCTTTCTTT. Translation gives CASSRGRPEAFF.

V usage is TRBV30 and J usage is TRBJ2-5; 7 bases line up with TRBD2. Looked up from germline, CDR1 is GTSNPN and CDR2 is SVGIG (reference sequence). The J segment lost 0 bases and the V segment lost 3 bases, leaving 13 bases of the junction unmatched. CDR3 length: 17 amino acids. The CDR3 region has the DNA TGTGCCTGGAGCCAGGAGGTGACTAGCAGATACCAAGAGACCCAGTACTTC. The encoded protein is CAWSQEVTSRYQETQYF.

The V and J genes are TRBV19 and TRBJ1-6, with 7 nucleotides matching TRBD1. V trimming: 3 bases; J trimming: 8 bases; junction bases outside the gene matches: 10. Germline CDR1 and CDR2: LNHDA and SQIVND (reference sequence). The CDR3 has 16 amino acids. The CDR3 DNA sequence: TGTGCCAGTAGTATGAGGGGACAGACGTTCGATTCACCCCTCCACTTT. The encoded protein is CASSMRGQTFDSPLHF.

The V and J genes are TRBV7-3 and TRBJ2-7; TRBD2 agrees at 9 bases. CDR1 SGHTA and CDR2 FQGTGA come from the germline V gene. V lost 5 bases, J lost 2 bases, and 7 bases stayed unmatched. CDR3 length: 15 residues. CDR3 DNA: TGTGCCAGCAGCAAATTAGCGGGAGTCGCCTACGAGCAGTACTTC. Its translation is CASSKLAGVAYEQYF.

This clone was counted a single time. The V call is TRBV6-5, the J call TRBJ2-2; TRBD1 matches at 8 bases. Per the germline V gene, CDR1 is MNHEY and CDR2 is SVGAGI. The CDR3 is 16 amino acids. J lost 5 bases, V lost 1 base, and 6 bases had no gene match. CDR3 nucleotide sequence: TGTGCCAGCAGTTACTACTGGACAGGGCAGACCGGGGAGCTGTTTTTT. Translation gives CASSYYWTGQTGELFF.

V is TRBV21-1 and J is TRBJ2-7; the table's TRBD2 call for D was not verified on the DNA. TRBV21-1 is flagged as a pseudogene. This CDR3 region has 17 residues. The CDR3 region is CASGWGLAGGCDYEQYF. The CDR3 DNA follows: TGTGCCAGCGGGTGGGGACTAGCGGGAGGGTGTGACTACGAGCAGTACTTC.

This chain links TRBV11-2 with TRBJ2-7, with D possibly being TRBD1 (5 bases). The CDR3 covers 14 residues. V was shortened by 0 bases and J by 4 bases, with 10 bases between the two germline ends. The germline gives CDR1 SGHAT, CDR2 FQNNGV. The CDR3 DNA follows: TGTGCCAGCAGCTTAGAGCAGGGCCCATACGAGCAGTACTTC. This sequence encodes CASSLEQGPYEQYF.

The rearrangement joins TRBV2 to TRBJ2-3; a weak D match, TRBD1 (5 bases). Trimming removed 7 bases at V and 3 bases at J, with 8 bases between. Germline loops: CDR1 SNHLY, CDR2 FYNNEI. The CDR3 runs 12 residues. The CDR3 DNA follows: TGTGCCAGCACGCAGGGTACAGATACGCAGTATTTT. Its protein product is CASTQGTDTQYF.

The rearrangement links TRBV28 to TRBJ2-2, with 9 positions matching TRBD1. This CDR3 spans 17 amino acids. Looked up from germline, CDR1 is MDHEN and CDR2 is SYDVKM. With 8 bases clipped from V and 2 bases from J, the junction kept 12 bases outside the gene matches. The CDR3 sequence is CASGPLPGQGNTGELFF. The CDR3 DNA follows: TGTGCCAGCGGCCCTCTTCCGGGACAGGGAAACACCGGGGAGCTGTTTTTT.

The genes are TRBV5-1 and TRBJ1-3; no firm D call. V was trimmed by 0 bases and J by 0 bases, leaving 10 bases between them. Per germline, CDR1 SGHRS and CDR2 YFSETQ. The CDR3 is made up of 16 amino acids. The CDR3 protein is CASSLDGASSGNTIYF. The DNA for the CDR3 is TGCGCCAGCAGCTTGGACGGAGCTAGCTCTGGAAACACCATATATTTT.

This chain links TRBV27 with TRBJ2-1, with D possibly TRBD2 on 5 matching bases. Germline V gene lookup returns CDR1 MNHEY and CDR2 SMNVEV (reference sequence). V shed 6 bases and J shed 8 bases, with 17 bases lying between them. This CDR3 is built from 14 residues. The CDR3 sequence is CASSLGFRGYEQFF. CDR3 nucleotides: TGTGCCAGCAGCCTCGGGTTTCGGGGTTATGAGCAGTTCTTC.

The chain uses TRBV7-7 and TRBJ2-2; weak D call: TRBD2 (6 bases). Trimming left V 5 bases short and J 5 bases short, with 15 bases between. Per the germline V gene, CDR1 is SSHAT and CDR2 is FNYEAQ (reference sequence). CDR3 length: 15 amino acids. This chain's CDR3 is CASSPQAGGTGELFF. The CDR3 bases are TGTGCCAGCAGCCCGCAAGCCGGAGGGACCGGGGAGCTGTTTTTT.

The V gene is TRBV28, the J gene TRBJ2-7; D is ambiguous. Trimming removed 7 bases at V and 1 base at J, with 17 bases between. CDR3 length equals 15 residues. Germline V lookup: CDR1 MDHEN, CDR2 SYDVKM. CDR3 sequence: CASNTLSSVSYEQYF. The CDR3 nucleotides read TGTGCCAGCAACACCTTGTCGAGCGTTTCCTACGAGCAGTACTTC.

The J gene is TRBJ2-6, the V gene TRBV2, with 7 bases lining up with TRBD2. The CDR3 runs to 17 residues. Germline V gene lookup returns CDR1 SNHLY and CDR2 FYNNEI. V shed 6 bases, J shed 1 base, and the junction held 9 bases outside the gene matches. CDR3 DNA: TGTGCCAGCAGGAGGGGAGGGTTGTCATCTGGGGCCAACGTCCTGACTTTC. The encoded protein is CASRRGGLSSGANVLTF.

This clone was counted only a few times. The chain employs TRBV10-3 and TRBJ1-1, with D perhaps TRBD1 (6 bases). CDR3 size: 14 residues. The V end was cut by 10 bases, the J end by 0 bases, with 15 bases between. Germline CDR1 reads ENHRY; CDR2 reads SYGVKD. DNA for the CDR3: TGTGCCACCGGCGGGGAGGGGGTGAACACTGAAGCTTTCTTT. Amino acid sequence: CATGGEGVNTEAFF.

CDR3 DNA sequence: TGCAGCGCTGATGACAAAGTGAACACTGAAGCTTTCTTT. It yields the protein CSADDKVNTEAFF. The V and J genes are TRBV29-1 and TRBJ1-1, with D unresolved. Trimming removed 7 bases at V and 0 bases at J, with 12 bases between. CDR1 SQVTM and CDR2 ANQGSEA come from the germline V gene. This CDR3 contains 13 residues.

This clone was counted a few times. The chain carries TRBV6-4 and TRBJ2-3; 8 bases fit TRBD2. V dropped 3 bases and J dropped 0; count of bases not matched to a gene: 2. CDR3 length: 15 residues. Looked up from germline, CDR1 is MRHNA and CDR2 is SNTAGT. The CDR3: CASSEVAGSTDTQYF. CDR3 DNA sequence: TGTGCCAGCAGTGAAGTAGCGGGGAGCACAGATACGCAGTATTTT.

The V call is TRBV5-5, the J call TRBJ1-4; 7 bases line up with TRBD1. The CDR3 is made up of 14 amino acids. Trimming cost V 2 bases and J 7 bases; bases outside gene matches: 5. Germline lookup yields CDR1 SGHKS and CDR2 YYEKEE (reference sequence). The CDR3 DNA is TGTGCCAGCAGCTTACGACAGGGAGTTGAAAAACTGTTTTTT. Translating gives CASSLRQGVEKLFF. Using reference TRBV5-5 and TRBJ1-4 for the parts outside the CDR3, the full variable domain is DAGVTQSPTHLIKTRGQQVTLRCSPISGHKSVSWYQQVLGQGPQFIFQYYEKEERGRGNFPDRFSARQFPNYSSELNVNALLLGDSALYLCASSLRQGVEKLFFGSGTQLSVL.